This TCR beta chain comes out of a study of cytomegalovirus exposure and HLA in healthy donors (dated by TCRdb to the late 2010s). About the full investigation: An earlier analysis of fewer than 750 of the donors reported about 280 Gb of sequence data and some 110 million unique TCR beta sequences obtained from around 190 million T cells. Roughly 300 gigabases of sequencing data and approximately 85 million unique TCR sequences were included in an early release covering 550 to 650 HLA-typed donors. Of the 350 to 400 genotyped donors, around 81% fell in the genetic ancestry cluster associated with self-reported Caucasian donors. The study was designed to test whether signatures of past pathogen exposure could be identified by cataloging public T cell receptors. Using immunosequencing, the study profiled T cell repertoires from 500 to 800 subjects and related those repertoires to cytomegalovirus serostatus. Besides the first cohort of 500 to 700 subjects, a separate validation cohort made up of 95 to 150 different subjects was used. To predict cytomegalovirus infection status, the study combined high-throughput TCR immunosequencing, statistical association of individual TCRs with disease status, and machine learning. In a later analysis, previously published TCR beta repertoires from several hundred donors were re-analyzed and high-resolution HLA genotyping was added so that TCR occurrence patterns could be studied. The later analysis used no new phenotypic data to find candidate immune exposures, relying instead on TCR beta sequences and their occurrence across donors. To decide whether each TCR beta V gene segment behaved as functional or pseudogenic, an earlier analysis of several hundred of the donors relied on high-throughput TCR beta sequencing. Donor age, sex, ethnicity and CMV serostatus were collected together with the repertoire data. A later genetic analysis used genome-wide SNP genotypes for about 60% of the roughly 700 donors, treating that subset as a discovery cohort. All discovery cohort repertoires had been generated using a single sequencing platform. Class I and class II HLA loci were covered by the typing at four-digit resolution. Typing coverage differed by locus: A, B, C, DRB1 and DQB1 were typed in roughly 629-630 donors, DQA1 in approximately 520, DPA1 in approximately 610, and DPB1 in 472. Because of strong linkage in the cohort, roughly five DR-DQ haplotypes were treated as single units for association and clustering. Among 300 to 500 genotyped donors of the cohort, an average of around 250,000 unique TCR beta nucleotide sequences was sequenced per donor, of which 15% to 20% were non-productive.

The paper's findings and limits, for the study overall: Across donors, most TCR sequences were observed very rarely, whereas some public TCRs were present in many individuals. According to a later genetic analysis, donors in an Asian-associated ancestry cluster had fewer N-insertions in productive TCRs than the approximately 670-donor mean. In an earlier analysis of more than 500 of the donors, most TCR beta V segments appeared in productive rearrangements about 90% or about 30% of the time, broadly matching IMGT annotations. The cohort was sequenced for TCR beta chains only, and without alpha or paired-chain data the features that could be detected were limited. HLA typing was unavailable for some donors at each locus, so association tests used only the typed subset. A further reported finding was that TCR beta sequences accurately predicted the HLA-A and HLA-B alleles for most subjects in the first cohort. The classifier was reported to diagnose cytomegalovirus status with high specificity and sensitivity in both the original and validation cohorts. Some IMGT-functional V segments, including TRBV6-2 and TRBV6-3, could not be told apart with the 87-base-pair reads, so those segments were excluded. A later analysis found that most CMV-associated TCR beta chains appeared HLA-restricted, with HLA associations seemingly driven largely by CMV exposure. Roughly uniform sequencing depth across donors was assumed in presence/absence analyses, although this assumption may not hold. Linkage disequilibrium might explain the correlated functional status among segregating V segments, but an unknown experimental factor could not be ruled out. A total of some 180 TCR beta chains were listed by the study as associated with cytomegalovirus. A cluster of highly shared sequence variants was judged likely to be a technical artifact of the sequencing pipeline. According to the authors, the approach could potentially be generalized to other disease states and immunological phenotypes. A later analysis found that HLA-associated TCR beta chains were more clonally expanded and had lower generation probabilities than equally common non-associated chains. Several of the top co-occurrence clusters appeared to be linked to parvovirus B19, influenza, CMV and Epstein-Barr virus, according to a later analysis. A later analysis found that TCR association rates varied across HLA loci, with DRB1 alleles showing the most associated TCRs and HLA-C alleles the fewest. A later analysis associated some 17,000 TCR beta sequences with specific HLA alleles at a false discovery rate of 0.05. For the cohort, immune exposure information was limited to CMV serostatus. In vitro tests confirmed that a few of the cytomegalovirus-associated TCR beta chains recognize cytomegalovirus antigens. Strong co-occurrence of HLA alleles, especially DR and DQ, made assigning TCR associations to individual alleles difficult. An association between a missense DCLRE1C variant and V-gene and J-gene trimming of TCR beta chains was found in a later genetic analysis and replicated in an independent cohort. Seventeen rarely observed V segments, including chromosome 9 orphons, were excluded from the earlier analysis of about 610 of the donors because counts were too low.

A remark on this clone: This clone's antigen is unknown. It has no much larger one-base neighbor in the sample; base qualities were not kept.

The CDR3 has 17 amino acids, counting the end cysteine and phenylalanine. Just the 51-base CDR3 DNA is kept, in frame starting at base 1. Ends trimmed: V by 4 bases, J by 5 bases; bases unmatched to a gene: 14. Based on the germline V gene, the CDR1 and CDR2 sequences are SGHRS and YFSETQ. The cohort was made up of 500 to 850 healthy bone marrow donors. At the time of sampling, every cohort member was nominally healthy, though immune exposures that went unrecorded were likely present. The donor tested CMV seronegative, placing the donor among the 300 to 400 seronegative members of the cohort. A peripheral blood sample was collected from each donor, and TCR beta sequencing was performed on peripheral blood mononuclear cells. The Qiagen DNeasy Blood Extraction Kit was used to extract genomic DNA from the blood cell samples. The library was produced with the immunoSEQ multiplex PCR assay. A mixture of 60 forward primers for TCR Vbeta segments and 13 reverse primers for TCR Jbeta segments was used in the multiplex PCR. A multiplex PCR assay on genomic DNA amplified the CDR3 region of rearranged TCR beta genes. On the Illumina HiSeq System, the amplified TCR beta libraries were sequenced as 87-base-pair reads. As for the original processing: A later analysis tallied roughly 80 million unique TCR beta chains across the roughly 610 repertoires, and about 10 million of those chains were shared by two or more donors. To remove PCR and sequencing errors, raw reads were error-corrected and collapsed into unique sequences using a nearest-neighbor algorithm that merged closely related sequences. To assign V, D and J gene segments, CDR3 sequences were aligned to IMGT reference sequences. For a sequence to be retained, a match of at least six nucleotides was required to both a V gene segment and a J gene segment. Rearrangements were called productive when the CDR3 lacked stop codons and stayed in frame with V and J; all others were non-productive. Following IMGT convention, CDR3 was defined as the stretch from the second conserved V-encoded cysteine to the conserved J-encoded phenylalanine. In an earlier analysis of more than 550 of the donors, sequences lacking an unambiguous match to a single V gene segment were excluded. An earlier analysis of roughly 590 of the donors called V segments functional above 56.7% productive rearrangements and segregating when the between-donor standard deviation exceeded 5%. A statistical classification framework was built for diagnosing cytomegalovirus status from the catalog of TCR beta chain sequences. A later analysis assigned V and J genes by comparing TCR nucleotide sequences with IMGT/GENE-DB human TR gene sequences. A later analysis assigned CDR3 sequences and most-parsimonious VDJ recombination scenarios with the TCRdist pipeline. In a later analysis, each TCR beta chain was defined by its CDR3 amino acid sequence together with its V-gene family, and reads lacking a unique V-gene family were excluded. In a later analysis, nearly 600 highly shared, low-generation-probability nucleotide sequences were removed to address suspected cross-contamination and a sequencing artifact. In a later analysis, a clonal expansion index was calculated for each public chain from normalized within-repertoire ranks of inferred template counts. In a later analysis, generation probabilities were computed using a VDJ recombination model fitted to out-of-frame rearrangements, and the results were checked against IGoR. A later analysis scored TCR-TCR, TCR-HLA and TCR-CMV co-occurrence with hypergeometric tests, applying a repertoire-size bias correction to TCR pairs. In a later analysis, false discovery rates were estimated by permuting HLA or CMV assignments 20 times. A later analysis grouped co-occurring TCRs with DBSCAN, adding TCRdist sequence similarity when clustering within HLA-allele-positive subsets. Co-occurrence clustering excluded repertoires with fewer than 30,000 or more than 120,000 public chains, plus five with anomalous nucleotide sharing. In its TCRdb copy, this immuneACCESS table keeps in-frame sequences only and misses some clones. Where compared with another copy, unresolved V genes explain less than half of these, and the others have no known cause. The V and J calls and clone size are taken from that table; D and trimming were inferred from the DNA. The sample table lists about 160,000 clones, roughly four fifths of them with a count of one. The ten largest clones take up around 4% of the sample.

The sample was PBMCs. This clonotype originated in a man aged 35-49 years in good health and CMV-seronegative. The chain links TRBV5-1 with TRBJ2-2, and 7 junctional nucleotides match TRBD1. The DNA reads TGCGCCAGCAGCCCATTGGGTGGACAGGCTACTACCGGGGAGCTGTTTTTT. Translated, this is CASSPLGGQATTGELFF.